A single sample is the source of the 2 T cell receptor beta chains below, sequenced in a study of T-cell memory formation after mild COVID-19. MiXCR, applied by TCRdb to the 5' RACE reads, yields one record per CDR3 protein. Of about 110,000 distinct CDR3 sequences listed, over 10% were seen once; the top ten hold around 30%. The source material was PBMCs or a T cell subset sorted from them (not recorded which). Receptor source: an adult woman who had mild COVID-19 (a few samples of this study predate the infection). Cell type and time point are not known.

In this sample, this clonotype turned up a few times. The chain uses TRBV9 and TRBJ2-1; 9 nucleotides match TRBD1. This CDR3 has 16 residues. Germline assignment: CDR1 SGDLS and CDR2 YYNGEE. Germline trimming cut 3 bases from V and 0 bases from J; bases unmatched to any gene: 4. Here the CDR3 DNA reads TGTGCCAGCAGCGCCCCGGGACAGGGCTCCTACAATGAGCAGTTCTTC. It is translated as CASSAPGQGSYNEQFF.

This clonotype has just a few counts. The V gene is TRBV21-1, the J gene TRBJ1-1; no check of the table's D call, TRBD1, against the DNA was made. TRBV21-1 is termed a pseudogene. This CDR3 is built from 16 residues. CDR3 loop: CASSKDGQGMNTEAFF. The CDR3 region has the DNA TGTGCCAGCAGCAAAGATGGGCAGGGGATGAACACTGAAGCTTTCTTT.